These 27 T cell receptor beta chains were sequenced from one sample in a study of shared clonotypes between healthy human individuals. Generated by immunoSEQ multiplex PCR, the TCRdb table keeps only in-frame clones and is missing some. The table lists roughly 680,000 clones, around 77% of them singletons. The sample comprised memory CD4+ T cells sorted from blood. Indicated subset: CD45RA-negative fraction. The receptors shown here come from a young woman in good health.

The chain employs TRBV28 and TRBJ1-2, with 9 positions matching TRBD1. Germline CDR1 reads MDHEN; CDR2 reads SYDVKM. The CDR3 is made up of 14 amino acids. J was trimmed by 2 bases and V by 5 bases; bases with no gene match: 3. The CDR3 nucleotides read TGTGCCAGCAGTACCGGGACAGGGAACTATGGCTACACCTTC. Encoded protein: CASSTGTGNYGYTF.

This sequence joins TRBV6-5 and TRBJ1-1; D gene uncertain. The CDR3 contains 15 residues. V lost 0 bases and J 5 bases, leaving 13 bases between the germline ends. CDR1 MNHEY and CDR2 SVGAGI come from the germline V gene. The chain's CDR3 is CASSYSRALRTEAFF. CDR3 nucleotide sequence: TGTGCCAGCAGTTACTCAAGGGCCCTTAGGACTGAAGCTTTCTTT.

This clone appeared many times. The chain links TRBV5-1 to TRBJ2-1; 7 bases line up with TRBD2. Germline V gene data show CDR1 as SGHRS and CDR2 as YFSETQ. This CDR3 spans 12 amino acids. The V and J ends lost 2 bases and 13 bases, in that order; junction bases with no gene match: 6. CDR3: CASSFLAGDQFF. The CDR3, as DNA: TGCGCCAGCAGCTTTTTGGCGGGAGACCAGTTCTTC.

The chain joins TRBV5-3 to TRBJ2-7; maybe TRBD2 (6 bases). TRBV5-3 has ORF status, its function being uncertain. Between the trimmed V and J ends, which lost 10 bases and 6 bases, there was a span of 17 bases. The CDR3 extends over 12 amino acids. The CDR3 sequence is CAARRRGIEQYF. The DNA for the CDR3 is TGTGCCGCACGCCGACGCGGGATCGAGCAGTACTTC.

CDR3: CASSLGGGRDSNQPQHF. The CDR3, as DNA: TGCGCCAGCAGCCTAGGGGGCGGTCGGGATAGCAATCAGCCCCAGCATTTT. The chain joins TRBV5-1 to TRBJ1-5; 7 bases are shared with TRBD1. Trimming at V came to 4 bases and at J to 0 bases, leaving 10 bases not matched to a gene. CDR1 and CDR2 (germline): SGHRS, YFSETQ. The CDR3 is made up of 17 amino acids.

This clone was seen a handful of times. This CDR3 reads CASSLQATNEKLFF. The CDR3 DNA reads TGTGCCAGCAGTTTACAGGCAACTAATGAAAAACTGTTTTTT. The chain uses TRBV6-5 and TRBJ1-4; D perhaps matches TRBD1 (5 bases). This CDR3 contains 14 residues. Deletions cut 4 bases from V and 0 bases from J, with 6 bases between. The germline gives CDR1 MNHEY, CDR2 SVGAGI.

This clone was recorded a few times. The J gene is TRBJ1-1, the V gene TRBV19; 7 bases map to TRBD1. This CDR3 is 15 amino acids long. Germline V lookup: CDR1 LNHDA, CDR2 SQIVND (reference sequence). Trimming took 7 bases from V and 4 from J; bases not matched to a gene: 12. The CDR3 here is CASIASGQTITEAFF. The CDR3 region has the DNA TGTGCCAGTATCGCCTCGGGACAGACGATCACTGAAGCTTTCTTT.

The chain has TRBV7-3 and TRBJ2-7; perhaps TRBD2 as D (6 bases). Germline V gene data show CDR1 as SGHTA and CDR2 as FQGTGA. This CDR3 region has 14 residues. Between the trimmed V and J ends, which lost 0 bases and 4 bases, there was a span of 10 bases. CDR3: CASSLTGGNYEQYF. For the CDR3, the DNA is TGTGCCAGCAGCTTAACTGGGGGGAATTACGAGCAGTACTTC. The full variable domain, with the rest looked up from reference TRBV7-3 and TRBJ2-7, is GAGVSQTPSNKVTEKGKYVELRCDPISGHTALYWYRQSLGQGPEFLIYFQGTGAADDSGLPNDRFFAVRPEGSVSTLKIQRTERGDSAVYLCASSLTGGNYEQYFGPGTRLTVT.

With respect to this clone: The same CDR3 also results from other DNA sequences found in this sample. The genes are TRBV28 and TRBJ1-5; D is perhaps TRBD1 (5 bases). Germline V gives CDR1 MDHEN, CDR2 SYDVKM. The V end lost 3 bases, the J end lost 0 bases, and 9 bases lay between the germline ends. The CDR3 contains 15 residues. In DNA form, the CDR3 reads TGTGCCAGCAGTTTGGGGGGAAATAGCAATCAGCCCCAGCATTTT. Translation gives CASSLGGNSNQPQHF. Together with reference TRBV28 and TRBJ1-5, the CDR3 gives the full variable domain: DVKVTQSSRYLVKRTGEKVFLECVQDMDHENMFWYRQDPGLGLRLIYFSYDVKMKEKGDIPEGYSVSREKKERFSLILESASTNQTSMYLCASSLGGNSNQPQHFGDGTRLSIL.

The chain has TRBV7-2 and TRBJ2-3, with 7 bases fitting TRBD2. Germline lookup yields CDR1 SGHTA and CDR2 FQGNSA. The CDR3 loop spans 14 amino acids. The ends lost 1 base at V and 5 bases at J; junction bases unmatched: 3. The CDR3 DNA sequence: TGTGCCAGCAGCTTAGGCGGGAGCTTAGATACGCAGTATTTT. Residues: CASSLGGSLDTQYF.

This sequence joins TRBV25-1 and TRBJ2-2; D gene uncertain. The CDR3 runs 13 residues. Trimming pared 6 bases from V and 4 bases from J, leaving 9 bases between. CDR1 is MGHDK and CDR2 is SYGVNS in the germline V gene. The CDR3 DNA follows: TGTGCCAGCAGAAGCATTGGCACCGGGGAGCTGTTTTTT. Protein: CASRSIGTGELFF.

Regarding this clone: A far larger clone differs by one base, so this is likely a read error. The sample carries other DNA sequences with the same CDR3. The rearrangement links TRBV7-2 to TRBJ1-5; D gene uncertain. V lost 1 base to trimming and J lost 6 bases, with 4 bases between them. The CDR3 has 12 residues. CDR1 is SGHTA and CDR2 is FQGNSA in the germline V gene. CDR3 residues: CASSLEGQPQHF. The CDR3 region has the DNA TGTGCCAGCAGCTTAGAGGGTCAGCCCCAGCATTTT.

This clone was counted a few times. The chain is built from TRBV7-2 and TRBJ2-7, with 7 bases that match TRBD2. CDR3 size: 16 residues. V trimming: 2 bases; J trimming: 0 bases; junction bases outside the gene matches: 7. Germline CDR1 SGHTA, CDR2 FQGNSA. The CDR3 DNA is TGTGCCAGCAGCTTAAGCCCAGCGGGGATCTCCTACGAGCAGTACTTC. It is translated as CASSLSPAGISYEQYF.

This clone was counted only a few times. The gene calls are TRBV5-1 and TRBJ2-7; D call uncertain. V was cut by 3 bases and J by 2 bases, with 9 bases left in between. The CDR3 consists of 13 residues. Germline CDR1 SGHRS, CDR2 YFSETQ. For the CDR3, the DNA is TGCGCCAGCAGCTGGAGCGATACCTACGAGCAGTACTTC. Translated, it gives CASSWSDTYEQYF.

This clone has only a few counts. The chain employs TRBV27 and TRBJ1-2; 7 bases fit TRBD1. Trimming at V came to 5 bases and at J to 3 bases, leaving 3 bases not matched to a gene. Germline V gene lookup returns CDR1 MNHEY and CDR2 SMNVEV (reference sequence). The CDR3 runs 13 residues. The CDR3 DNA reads TGTGCCAGCAGTGGACAGGTTGACTATGGCTACACCTTC. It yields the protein CASSGQVDYGYTF.

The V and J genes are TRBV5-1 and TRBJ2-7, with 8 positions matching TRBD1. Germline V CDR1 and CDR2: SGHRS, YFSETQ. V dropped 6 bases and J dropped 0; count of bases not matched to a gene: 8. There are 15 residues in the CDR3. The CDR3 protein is CASKSLTGASYEQYF. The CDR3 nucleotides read TGCGCCAGCAAGTCTTTGACAGGGGCCTCCTACGAGCAGTACTTC.

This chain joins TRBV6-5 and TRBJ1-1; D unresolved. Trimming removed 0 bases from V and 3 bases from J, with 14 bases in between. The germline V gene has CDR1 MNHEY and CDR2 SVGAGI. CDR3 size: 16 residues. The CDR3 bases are TGTGCCAGCAGTTACTCGTTCGGCCAGCTGGACACTGAAGCTTTCTTT. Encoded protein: CASSYSFGQLDTEAFF.

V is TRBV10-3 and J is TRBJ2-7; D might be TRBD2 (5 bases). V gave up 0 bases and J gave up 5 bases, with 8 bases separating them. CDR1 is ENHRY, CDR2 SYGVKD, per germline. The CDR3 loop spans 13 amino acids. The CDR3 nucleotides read TGTGCCATCAGTGAGTCGACGGGAAACGAGCAGTACTTC. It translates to CAISESTGNEQYF.

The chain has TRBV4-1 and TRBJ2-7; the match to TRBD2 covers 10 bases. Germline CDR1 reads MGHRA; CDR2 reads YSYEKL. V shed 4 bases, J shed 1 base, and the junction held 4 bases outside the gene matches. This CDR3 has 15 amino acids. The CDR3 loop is CASSRPTSGSYEQYF. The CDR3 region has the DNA TGCGCCAGCAGCCGCCCGACTAGCGGGTCCTACGAGCAGTACTTC.

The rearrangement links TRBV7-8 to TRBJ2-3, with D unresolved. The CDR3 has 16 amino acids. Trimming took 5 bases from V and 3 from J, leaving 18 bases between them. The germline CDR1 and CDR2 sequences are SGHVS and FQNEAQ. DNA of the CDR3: TGTGCCAGCAGCCTGCAGAGAGTGAGGCCGACAGATACGCAGTATTTT. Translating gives CASSLQRVRPTDTQYF.

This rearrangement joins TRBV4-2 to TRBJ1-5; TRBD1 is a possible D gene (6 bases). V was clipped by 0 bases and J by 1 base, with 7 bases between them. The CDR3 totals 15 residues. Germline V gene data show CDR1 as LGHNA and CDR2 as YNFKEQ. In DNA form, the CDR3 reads TGTGCCAGCAGCCAAGAAAGGGGGAGCAATCAGCCCCAGCATTTT. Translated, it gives CASSQERGSNQPQHF.

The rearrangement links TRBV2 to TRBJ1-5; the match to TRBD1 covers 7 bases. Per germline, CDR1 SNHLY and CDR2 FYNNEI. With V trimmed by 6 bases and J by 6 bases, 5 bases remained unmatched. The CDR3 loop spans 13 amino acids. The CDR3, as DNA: TGTGCCAGCAGCCGACAGGGACCTCAGCCCCAGCATTTT. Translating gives CASSRQGPQPQHF.

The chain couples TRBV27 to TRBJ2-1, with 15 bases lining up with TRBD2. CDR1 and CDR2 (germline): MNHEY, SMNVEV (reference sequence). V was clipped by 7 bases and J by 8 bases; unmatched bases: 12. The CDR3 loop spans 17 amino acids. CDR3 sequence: CASTRTSGRAVVYEQFF. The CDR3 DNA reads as TGTGCCAGCACTAGGACTAGCGGGAGGGCGGTTGTTTATGAGCAGTTCTTC.

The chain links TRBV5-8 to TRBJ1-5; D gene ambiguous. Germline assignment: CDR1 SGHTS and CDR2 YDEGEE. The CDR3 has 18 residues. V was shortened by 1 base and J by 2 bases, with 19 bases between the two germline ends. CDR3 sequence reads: CASSLYGATSRGNQPQHF. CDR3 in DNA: TGTGCCAGCAGCTTGTATGGAGCAACTTCAAGAGGCAATCAGCCCCAGCATTTT.

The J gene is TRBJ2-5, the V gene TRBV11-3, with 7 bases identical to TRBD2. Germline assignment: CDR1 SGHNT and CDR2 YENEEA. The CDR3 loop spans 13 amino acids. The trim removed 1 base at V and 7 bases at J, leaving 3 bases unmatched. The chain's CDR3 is CASSLAGGGTQYF. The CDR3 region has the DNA TGTGCCAGCAGCTTAGCGGGAGGCGGGACCCAGTACTTC.

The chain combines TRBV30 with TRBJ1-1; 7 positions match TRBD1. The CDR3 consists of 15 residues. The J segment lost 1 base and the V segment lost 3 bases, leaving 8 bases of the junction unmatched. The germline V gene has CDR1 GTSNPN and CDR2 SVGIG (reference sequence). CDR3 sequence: CAWRIPYRGNTEAFF. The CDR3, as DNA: TGTGCCTGGAGAATACCATACAGGGGGAACACTGAAGCTTTCTTT.

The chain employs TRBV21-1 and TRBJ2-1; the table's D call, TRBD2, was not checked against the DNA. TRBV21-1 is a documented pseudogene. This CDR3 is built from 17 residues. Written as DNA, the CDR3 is TGTGCCAGCAGCAGAAGAAGGGAGACTAGCGGGTGTAATGAGCAGTTCTTC. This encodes CASSRRRETSGCNEQFF.